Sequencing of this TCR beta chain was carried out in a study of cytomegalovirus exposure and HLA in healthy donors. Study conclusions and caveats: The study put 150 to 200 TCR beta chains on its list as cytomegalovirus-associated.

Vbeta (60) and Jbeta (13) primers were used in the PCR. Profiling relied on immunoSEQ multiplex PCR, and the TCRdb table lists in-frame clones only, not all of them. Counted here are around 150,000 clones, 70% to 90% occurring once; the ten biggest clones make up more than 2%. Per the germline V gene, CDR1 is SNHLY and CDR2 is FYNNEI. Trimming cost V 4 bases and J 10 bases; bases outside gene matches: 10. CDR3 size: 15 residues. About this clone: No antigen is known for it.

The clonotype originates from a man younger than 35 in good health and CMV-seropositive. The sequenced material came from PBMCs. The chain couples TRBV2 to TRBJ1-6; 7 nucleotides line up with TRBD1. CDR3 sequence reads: CASSVLTGPRSPLHF. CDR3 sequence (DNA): TGTGCCAGCAGTGTCCTGACAGGGCCAAGGTCACCCCTCCACTTT.